These 18 T cell receptor beta chains originate from one sample sequenced in a study of a mutant IDH1 vaccine in newly diagnosed glioma. Produced via immunoSEQ multiplex PCR; TCRdb's table is partial and in-frame only. The sample records 55,000 or so clones, about 91% being singletons. Stated time point: week 11, during vaccination. Vaccination used 300 ug of mutant IDH1 20-mer peptide per dose, with topical imiquimod. The antigens of these receptors remain unknown. The source material was PBMCs, sampled from a glioma patient whose treatment included an IDH1 peptide vaccine. The receptors here all came from a man aged 45 to 65 with glioma.

In this sample, this clone turned up once. The V and J genes are TRBV5-1 and TRBJ1-1; D possibly corresponds to TRBD1 (6 bases). The CDR3 is 14 amino acids. The germline V gene has CDR1 SGHRS and CDR2 YFSETQ. Trimming stripped 2 bases from V and 1 base from J, with 9 bases between. As DNA, the CDR3 is TGCGCCAGCAGCTTTGGACAGCAGAACACTGAAGCTTTCTTT. Encoded protein: CASSFGQQNTEAFF.

The rearrangement links TRBV4-1 to TRBJ2-7; TRBD2 agrees at 11 bases. The CDR3 extends over 15 amino acids. The V gene end was trimmed by 1 base and the J gene end by 3 bases; junction bases not matched to a gene: 2. Per germline, CDR1 MGHRA and CDR2 YSYEKL. The CDR3 nucleotides are TGCGCCAGCAGCCAAGGAGGACTAGCGGGCTACGAGCAGTACTTC. Translation gives CASSQGGLAGYEQYF.

The chain joins TRBV6-5 to TRBJ2-3; 8 bases line up with TRBD1. Germline V gives CDR1 MNHEY, CDR2 SVGAGI. The CDR3 consists of 13 residues. V shed 6 bases, J shed 5 bases, and the junction held 4 bases outside the gene matches. The DNA of the CDR3 is TGTGCCAGCAGCCCTGACAGGGGAGATACGCAGTATTTT. Protein product: CASSPDRGDTQYF.

The V and J genes are TRBV4-1 and TRBJ2-1; D is perhaps TRBD2 (6 bases). The length of the CDR3 is 17 residues. Germline V CDR1 and CDR2: MGHRA, YSYEKL. The V end was cut by 3 bases, the J end by 1 base, with 16 bases between. The chain's CDR3 is CASSQGTGSGSYNEQFF. DNA for the CDR3: TGCGCCAGCAGCCAGGGGACCGGTAGCGGATCCTACAATGAGCAGTTCTTC.

The chain couples TRBV4-1 to TRBJ2-1; 8 bases agree with TRBD2. The CDR3 sequence is 17 residues long. After removal of 0 bases from V and 1 base from J, the junction contained 5 bases not matched to a gene. Germline lookup yields CDR1 MGHRA and CDR2 YSYEKL. The DNA for the CDR3 is TGCGCCAGCAGCCAAGATCTAACTAGCGGTTCCTACAATGAGCAGTTCTTC. It specifies CASSQDLTSGSYNEQFF.

The chain couples TRBV29-1 to TRBJ1-2, with 7 bases aligning to TRBD1. The CDR3 has 13 amino acids. Germline trimming cut 7 bases from V and 4 bases from J; bases unmatched to any gene: 9. The germline V gene encodes CDR1 SQVTM and CDR2 ANQGSEA. As DNA, the CDR3 is TGCAGCGCCGGGACAGAAGTCTTCTATGGCTACACCTTC. Protein sequence: CSAGTEVFYGYTF.

V and J are TRBV5-1 and TRBJ1-1; D remains ambiguous. V was clipped by 0 bases and J by 3 bases, with 3 bases between them. Germline V gene data show CDR1 as SGHRS and CDR2 as YFSETQ. This CDR3 comprises 12 residues. CDR3 sequence: CASSLGDTEAFF. The CDR3 DNA follows: TGCGCCAGCAGCTTGGGGGACACTGAAGCTTTCTTT.

V is TRBV6-4 and J is TRBJ2-2; D is unresolved. Germline-derived CDR1 and CDR2 are MRHNA and SNTAGT. The V end was cut by 2 bases, the J end by 2 bases, with 0 bases between. The CDR3 loop spans 12 amino acids. CDR3 sequence: CASSDNTGELFF. The CDR3 DNA reads TGTGCCAGCAGTGACAACACCGGGGAGCTGTTTTTT.

In the case of this clone: At one of its ends the junction is not consistent with the germline gene, which may arise from a read error. This chain joins TRBV7-7 and TRBJ2-7, with 12 bases matching TRBD2. Germline V lookup: CDR1 SSHAT, CDR2 FNYEAQ (reference sequence). CDR3 length: 16 residues. The CDR3 DNA is TGTGCTAGCAGCGTCCTAGCGGGGGGGCCGACAAACGAGCAGTACTTC. Its protein product is CASSVLAGGPTNEQYF.

The V call is TRBV30, the J call TRBJ1-2; D uncertain. Germline CDR1 GTSNPN, CDR2 SVGIG (reference sequence). The CDR3 covers 12 residues. V was cut by 1 base and J by 6 bases, with 9 bases left in between. The CDR3 DNA reads TGTGCCTGGAGTGGAAGGACTCATGGCTACACCTTC. Its protein product is CAWSGRTHGYTF.

V gene TRBV5-1 combines with J gene TRBJ1-3; D remains ambiguous. CDR3 size: 15 residues. Germline V gene data show CDR1 as SGHRS and CDR2 as YFSETQ. V was shortened by 4 bases and J by 0 bases, with 11 bases between the two germline ends. DNA for the CDR3: TGCGCCAGCAGCGACCGGGCAGACTCTGGAAACACCATATATTTT. Its protein is CASSDRADSGNTIYF.

Points on this clone: One junction end does not reproduce the germline sequence, and a read error may be involved. The chain links TRBV7-7 to TRBJ2-5; tentatively, D is TRBD2 (5 bases). CDR1 SSHAT and CDR2 FNYEAQ come from the germline V gene (reference sequence). The CDR3 runs to 12 residues. CDR3 region: CASSLPEGTQYF. In nucleotides, the CDR3 is TGTGCTAGCAGCTTACCCGAGGGGACCCAGTACTTC.

CDR3 in DNA: TGTGCCAGTAGGGGACTAGCTCCTGGCTCCTACAATGAGCAGTTCTTC. It specifies CASRGLAPGSYNEQFF. The V and J genes are TRBV19 and TRBJ2-1; 9 bases map to TRBD2. The CDR3 covers 16 residues. The germline V gene encodes CDR1 LNHDA and CDR2 SQIVND (reference sequence). V lost 6 bases to trimming and J lost 0 bases; unmatched junction nucleotides: 6.

V gene TRBV10-2 combines with J gene TRBJ1-5; tentative D call: TRBD1 (5 bases). This CDR3 contains 12 residues. Germline V lookup: CDR1 WSHSY, CDR2 SAAADI. Trimming cost V 3 bases and J 6 bases, with 6 bases left between them. This CDR3 is CASSDGAQPQHF. The CDR3 nucleotides read TGCGCCAGCAGTGACGGGGCTCAGCCCCAGCATTTT.

This clone was detected only a few times. This chain uses TRBV7-3 with TRBJ1-2; 7 bases are a match to TRBD1. V was clipped by 4 bases and J by 8 bases; unmatched bases: 7. This CDR3 is 13 amino acids long. Per germline, CDR1 SGHTA and CDR2 FQGTGA. The CDR3 nucleotides are TGTGCCAGCAGCTCGACAGGGAGTGGCGGCTACACCTTC. It specifies CASSSTGSGGYTF.

V gene TRBV6-1 combines with J gene TRBJ2-7; D is perhaps TRBD1 or TRBD2 (5 bases each). This CDR3 contains 15 residues. Germline V gene data show CDR1 as MNHNS and CDR2 as SASEGT. V was clipped by 5 bases and J by 0 bases, with 14 bases between them. As DNA, the CDR3 is TGTGCCAGCAGTAACGAGGGACGGCCCTCCTACGAGCAGTACTTC. It encodes CASSNEGRPSYEQYF.

The chain employs TRBV13 and TRBJ2-7; 8 bases agree with TRBD2. CDR1 is PRHDT, CDR2 FYEKMQ, per germline (reference sequence). This CDR3 region has 16 residues. The trim removed 4 bases at V and 0 bases at J, leaving 8 bases unmatched. The CDR3 reads CASSSTSSGRSYEQYF. The DNA for the CDR3 is TGTGCCAGCAGCTCGACATCTAGCGGGCGCTCCTACGAGCAGTACTTC. Combining the CDR3 with reference TRBV13 and TRBJ2-7 gives the whole variable domain AAGVIQSPRHLIKEKRETATLKCYPIPRHDTVYWYQQGPGQDPQFLISFYEKMQSDKGSIPDRFSAQQFSDYHSELNMSSLELGDSALYFCASSSTSSGRSYEQYFGPGTRLTVT.

This chain links TRBV5-1 with TRBJ1-1, with a tentative D call TRBD1 (5 bases). The CDR3 runs to 16 residues. The germline gives CDR1 SGHRS, CDR2 YFSETQ. Trimming took 4 bases from V and 3 from J, leaving 19 bases between them. CDR3 DNA: TGCGCCAGCAGCACGAATATCAGGGTTCCTGACACTGAAGCTTTCTTT. Translation gives CASSTNIRVPDTEAFF.